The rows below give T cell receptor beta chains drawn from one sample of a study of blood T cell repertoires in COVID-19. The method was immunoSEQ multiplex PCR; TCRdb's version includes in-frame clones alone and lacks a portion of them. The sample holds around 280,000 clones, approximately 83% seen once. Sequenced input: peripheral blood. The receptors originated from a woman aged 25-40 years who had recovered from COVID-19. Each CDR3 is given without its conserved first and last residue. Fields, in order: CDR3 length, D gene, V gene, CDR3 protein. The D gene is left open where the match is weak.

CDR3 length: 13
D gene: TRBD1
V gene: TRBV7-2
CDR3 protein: ASSLRTGNYNEQF

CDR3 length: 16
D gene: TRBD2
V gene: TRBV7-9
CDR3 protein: ASHPGGFSNSNTGELF

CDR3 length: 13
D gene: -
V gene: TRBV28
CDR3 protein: ASSPLQGGVDTQY

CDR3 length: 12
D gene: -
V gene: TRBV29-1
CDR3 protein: SVVWGHQVDTQY

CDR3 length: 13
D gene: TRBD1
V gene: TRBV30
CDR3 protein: AWGGQGSMNTEAF

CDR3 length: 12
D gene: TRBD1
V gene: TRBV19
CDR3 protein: ASSRGQGIDEQY

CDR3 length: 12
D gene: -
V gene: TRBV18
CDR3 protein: ASSRPEGGTEAF

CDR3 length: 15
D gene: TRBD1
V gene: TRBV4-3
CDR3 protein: ASSLRAASGGMGEQF

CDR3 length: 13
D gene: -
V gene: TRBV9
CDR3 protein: ASSVGAGTSYEQY

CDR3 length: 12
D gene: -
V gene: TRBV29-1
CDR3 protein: SVKLRRHTAEAF

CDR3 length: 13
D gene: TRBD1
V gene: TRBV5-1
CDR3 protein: ASSLVTEGAETQY

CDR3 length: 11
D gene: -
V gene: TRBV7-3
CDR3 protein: ASSSTEGGEQY

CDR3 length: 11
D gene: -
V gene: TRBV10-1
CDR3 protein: ASSEGPGLALH

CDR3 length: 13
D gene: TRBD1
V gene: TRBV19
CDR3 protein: ASSIRQGSPGELF

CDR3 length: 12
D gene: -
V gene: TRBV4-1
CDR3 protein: ASSRGGPNEKLF

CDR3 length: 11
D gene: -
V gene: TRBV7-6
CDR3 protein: ASSYEGRTEAF

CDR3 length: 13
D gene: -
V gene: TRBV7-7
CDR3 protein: ASSEVIGGPETQY